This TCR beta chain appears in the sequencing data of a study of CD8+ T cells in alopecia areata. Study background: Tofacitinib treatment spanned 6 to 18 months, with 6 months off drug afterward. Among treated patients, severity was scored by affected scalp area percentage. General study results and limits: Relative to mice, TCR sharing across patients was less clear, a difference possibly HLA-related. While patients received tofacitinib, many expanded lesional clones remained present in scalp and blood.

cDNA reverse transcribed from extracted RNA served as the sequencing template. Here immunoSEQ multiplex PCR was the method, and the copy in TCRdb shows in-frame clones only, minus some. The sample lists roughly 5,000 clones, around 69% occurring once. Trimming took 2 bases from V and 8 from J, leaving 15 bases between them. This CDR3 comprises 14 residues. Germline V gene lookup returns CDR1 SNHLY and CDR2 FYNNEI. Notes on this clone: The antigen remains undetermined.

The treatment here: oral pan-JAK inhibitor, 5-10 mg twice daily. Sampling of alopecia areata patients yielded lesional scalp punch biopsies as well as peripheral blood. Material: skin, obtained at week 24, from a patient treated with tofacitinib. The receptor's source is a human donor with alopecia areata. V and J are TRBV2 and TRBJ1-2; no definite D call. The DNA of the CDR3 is TGTGCCAGCAGTGAAATTATGGCGCCGGGAGGCTACACCTTC. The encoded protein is CASSEIMAPGGYTF.